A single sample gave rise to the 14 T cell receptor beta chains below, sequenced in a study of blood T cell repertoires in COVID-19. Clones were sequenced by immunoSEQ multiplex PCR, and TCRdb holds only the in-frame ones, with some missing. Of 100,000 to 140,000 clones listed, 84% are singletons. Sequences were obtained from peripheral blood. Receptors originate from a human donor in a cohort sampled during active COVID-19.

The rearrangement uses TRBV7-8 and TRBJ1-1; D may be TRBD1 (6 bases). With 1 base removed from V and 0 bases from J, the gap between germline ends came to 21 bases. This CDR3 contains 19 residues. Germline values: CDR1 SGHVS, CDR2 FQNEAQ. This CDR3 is CASSLGAGAGQVMNTEAFF. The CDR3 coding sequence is TGTGCCAGCAGCTTAGGGGCAGGGGCGGGCCAAGTAATGAACACTGAAGCTTTCTTT. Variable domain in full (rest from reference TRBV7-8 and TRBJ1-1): GAGVSQSPRYKVAKRGQDVALRCDPISGHVSLFWYQQALGQGPEFLTYFQNEAQLDKSGLPSDRFFAERPEGSVSTLKIQRTQQEDSAVYLCASSLGAGAGQVMNTEAFFGQGTRLTVV.

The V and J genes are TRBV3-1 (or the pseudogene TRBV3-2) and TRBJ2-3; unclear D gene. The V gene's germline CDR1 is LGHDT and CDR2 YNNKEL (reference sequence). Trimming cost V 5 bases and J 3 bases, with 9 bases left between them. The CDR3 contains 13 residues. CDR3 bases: TGTGCCAGCAGCTGGCTAGATACAGATACGCAGTATTTT. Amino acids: CASSWLDTDTQYF.

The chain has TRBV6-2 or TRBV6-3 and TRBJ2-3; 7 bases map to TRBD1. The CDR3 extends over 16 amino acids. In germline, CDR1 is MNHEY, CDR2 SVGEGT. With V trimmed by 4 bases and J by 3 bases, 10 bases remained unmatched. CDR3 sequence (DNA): TGTGCCAGCAGTTCAGGGATGAGGACAGGAACAGATACGCAGTATTTT. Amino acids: CASSSGMRTGTDTQYF.

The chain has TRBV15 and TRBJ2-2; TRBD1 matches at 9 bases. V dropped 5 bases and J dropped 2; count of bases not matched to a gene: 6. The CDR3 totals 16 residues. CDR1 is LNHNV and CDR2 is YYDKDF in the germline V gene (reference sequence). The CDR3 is CATSLNRGHNTGELFF. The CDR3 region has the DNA TGTGCCACCAGCTTAAACAGGGGGCATAACACCGGGGAGCTGTTTTTT.

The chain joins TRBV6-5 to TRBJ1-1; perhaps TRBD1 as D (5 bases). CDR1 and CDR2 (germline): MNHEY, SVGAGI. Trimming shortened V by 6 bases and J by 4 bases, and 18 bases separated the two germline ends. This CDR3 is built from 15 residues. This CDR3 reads CASRRWGGKSTEAFF. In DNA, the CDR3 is TGTGCCAGCAGACGATGGGGGGGGAAGAGCACTGAAGCTTTCTTT.

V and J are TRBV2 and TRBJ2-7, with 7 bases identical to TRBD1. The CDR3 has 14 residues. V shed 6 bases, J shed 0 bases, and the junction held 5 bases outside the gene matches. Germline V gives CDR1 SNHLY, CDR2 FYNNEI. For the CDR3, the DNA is TGTGCCAGCAGGGTGGACAGGAGCTCCTACGAGCAGTACTTC. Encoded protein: CASRVDRSSYEQYF.

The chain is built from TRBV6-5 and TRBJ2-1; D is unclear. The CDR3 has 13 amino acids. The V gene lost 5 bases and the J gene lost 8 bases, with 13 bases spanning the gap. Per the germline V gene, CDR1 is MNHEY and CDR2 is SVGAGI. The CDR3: CASSRQRGDEQFF. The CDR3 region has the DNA TGTGCCAGCAGTAGGCAGAGAGGCGATGAGCAGTTCTTC.

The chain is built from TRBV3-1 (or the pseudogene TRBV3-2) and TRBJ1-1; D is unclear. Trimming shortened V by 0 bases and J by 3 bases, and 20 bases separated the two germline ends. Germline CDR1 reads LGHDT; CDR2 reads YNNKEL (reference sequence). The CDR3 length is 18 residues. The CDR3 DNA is TGTGCCAGCAGCCAAGAAAACTTAGGCGGAGGAATTTACACTGAAGCTTTCTTT. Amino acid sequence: CASSQENLGGGIYTEAFF.

DNA of the CDR3: TGCGCCAGCAGCTTGAGCCGGGGGTTCAACACTGAAGCTTTCTTT. Protein: CASSLSRGFNTEAFF. This chain connects TRBV5-1 to TRBJ1-1; weak D call: TRBD1 (5 bases). This CDR3 is 15 amino acids long. CDR1 and CDR2 from the germline V gene are SGHRS and YFSETQ. Between the trimmed V and J ends, which lost 1 base and 2 bases, there was a span of 12 bases.

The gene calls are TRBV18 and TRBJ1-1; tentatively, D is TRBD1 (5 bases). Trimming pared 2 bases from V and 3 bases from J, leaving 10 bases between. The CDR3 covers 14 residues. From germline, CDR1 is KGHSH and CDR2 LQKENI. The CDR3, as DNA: TGTGCCAGCTCACCAGACAGTTTATACACTGAAGCTTTCTTT. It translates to CASSPDSLYTEAFF.

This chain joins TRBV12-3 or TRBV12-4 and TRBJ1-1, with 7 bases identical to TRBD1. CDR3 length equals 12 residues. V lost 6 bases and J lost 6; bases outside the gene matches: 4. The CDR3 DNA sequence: TGTGCCAGCAGCGCAGGGGGGCCTGAAGCTTTCTTT. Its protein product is CASSAGGPEAFF.

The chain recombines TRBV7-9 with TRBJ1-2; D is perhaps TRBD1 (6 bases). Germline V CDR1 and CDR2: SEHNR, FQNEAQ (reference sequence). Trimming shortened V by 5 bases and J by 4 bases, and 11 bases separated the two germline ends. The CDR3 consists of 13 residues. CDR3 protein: CASSEQGGYGYTF. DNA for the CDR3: TGTGCCAGCAGCGAACAGGGTGGCTATGGCTACACCTTC.

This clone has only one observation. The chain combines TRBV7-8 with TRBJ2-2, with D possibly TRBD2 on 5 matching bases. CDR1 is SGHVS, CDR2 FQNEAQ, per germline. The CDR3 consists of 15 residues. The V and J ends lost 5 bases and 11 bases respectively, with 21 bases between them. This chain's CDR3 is CASSASGGSPGELFF. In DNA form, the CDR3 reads TGTGCCAGCAGCGCCTCGGGCGGGTCACCGGGTGAGCTGTTTTTT.

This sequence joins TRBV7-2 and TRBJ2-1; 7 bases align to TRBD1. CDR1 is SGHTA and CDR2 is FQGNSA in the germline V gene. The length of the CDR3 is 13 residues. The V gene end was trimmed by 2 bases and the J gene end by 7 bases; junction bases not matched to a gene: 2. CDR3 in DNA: TGTGCCAGCAGCTTAAGCAGGGGGAATGAGCAGTTCTTC. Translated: CASSLSRGNEQFF.